This T cell receptor beta chain was profiled in a study of shared clonotypes between healthy human individuals. Overall study results and limits: Even with large depth, rarefaction showed that sorted-subset sequencing was incomplete.

The table came from immunoSEQ multiplex PCR; TCRdb's copy has only in-frame clones and leaves some out. The data show roughly 2 million clones, with 90% to 95% seen just once and 0.13% held by the top ten. This CDR3 region has 12 residues. In germline, CDR1 is SQVTM, CDR2 ANQGSEA. For this clone: Antigen specificity is unknown. A read error may account for a junction end that differs from germline.

The chain employs TRBV29-1 and TRBJ2-1; 11 bases line up with TRBD2. The clonotype originates from a man between 18 and 35 years old in good health. The sequencing sample was made of naive CD4+ T cells sorted from blood. The subset: CD45RA+ positively selected. CDR3 region: CSIELAGVEQFF. Here the CDR3 DNA reads TGCAGCATTGAACTAGCGGGAGTTGAGCAGTTCTTC.